This T cell receptor beta chain appears in the sequencing data of a study of T-cell reconstitution after alpha-beta-depleted transplantation in children. In its sample, this clonotype was seen a few times. Germline CDR1 reads MDHEN; CDR2 reads SYDVKM. This CDR3 spans 15 amino acids. Germline trimming cut 6 bases from V and 6 bases from J; bases unmatched to any gene: 11. Preparing the TCRbeta library involved the use of unique molecular identifiers. TCRdb reprocessed the PCR reads with MiXCR, giving one entry per CDR3 protein. The sample records approximately 350,000 distinct CDR3 sequences, 10% being singletons.

The sequenced sample was PBMCs from the stem cell graft donor, obtained from the stem cell graft. This TCR came from a human donor who donated a stem cell graft to a child with acute lymphoblastic leukemia. The chain joins TRBV28 to TRBJ2-1; 7 nucleotides line up with TRBD2. This CDR3 is CASRKTGGRGNEQFF. The DNA for the CDR3 is TGTGCCAGCAGAAAAACTGGCGGGAGAGGCAATGAGCAGTTCTTC.